Below, 17 T cell receptor beta chains from the same sample are listed, as sequenced in a study of CD8 T cells in ankylosing spondylitis. A single record per CDR3 protein comes from TCRdb applying MiXCR to the 5' RACE reads. The sample has roughly 230,000 distinct CDR3 sequences; over 15% are singletons. Material: blood, either unsorted or a sorted T cell fraction (not recorded which). These receptors were collected from a male donor with ankylosing spondylitis or in good health (not recorded which).

V is TRBV7-8 and J is TRBJ2-1; possible D gene TRBD1, 6 bases. V lost 5 bases and J 4 bases, leaving 15 bases between the germline ends. The germline gives CDR1 SGHVS, CDR2 FQNEAQ. The CDR3 is made up of 15 amino acids. CDR3 protein: CASSLTRQEYNEQFF. The DNA of the CDR3 is TGTGCCAGCAGCCTAACCAGACAGGAATACAATGAGCAGTTCTTC.

This clonotype occurred a few times. The chain joins TRBV4-3 to TRBJ2-5; no clear D gene. The germline gives CDR1 LGHNA, CDR2 YSLEER. V was trimmed by 0 bases and J by 9 bases, leaving 11 bases between them. The CDR3 has 13 amino acids. CDR3 protein: CASSQDPSFPQYF. CDR3 nucleotides: TGCGCCAGCAGCCAAGATCCCTCCTTCCCCCAGTACTTC.

The sample holds one count of this clonotype. The rearrangement links TRBV11-2 to TRBJ2-7; TRBD2 is a possible D gene (6 bases). CDR3 size: 15 residues. Germline loops: CDR1 SGHAT, CDR2 FQNNGV. V lost 3 bases to trimming and J lost 2 bases, with 14 bases between them. The CDR3 nucleotides read TGTGCCAGCAGCTTGCCGTCCACGGGGGCCTACGAGCAGTACTTC. Protein sequence: CASSLPSTGAYEQYF.

This clonotype has a count of ten or more. The rearrangement links TRBV5-1 to TRBJ2-1, with TRBD2 matching over 9 bases. Looked up from germline, CDR1 is SGHRS and CDR2 is YFSETQ. The V segment lost 0 bases and the J segment 4 bases; nucleotides outside the gene matches: 2. CDR3 length: 15 amino acids. The CDR3 coding sequence is TGCGCCAGCAGCTTGGCTAGCGGGACATACAATGAGCAGTTCTTC. Its protein is CASSLASGTYNEQFF.

A few counts support this clonotype. The J gene is TRBJ2-3, the V gene TRBV6-4; tentative D call: TRBD2 (6 bases). The CDR3 loop spans 15 amino acids. Germline V gene data show CDR1 as MRHNA and CDR2 as SNTAGT. Trimming cost V 8 bases and J 1 base, with 16 bases left between them. CDR3: CASEWRDRRTDTQYF. For the CDR3, the DNA is TGTGCCAGCGAGTGGCGGGATCGACGCACAGATACGCAGTATTTT.

The gene calls are TRBV6-1 and TRBJ1-5; perhaps TRBD1 as D (6 bases). The CDR3 is 13 amino acids. CDR1 MNHNS and CDR2 SASEGT come from the germline V gene. V lost 4 bases, J lost 7 bases, and 11 bases lay in between. The CDR3 nucleotides are TGTGCCAGCAGTGCTACAGGGTTCCAGCCCCAGCATTTT. Its protein is CASSATGFQPQHF.

The chain couples TRBV9 to TRBJ1-1; tentative D call: TRBD1 (6 bases). This CDR3 region has 15 residues. Germline V gene data show CDR1 as SGDLS and CDR2 as YYNGEE. Between the trimmed V and J ends, which lost 0 bases and 4 bases, there was a span of 13 bases. CDR3 nucleotide sequence: TGTGCCAGCAGCGTAGCTCAGGGGCGTAGCACTGAAGCTTTCTTT. This sequence encodes CASSVAQGRSTEAFF.

This clonotype was seen a few times. The V call is TRBV10-3, the J call TRBJ2-7; D is perhaps TRBD1 (5 bases). V dropped 6 bases and J dropped 0 bases, with 12 bases sitting between them. Germline CDR1 ENHRY, CDR2 SYGVKD. CDR3 length equals 14 residues. CDR3 coding DNA: TGTGCCATCAGCGCAGGGAAGAACTCCTACGAGCAGTACTTC. Its protein is CAISAGKNSYEQYF.

This clonotype has only a few counts. The chain combines TRBV19 with TRBJ2-1; D is possibly TRBD2 (6 bases). This CDR3 has 12 amino acids. Germline-derived CDR1 and CDR2 are LNHDA and SQIVND (reference sequence). Trimming left V 1 base short and J 8 bases short, with 6 bases between. This CDR3 is CASSIAGDEQFF. In DNA form, the CDR3 reads TGTGCCAGTAGTATAGCGGGGGATGAGCAGTTCTTC.

This clonotype has a count of ten or more. The chain carries TRBV3-1 and TRBJ2-7; D tentatively fits TRBD1 or TRBD2 (5 bases each). Germline V gene data show CDR1 as LGHDT and CDR2 as YNNKEL (reference sequence). Deletions cut 5 bases from V and 4 bases from J, with 15 bases between. The CDR3 runs 14 residues. CDR3 loop: CASSSGTETYEQYF. CDR3 coding DNA: TGTGCCAGCAGCTCCGGGACGGAGACTTACGAGCAGTACTTC.

This clonotype was counted only a few times. The chain combines TRBV6-2 or TRBV6-3 with TRBJ1-1, with 7 bases fitting TRBD1. This CDR3 contains 16 residues. The germline gives CDR1 MNHEY, CDR2 SVGEGT. The V gene end was trimmed by 5 bases and the J gene end by 0 bases; junction bases not matched to a gene: 9. The CDR3 DNA follows: TGTGCCAGCAGTCCAAGAGACAGGGCAATGAACACTGAAGCTTTCTTT. This sequence encodes CASSPRDRAMNTEAFF.

The V call is TRBV19, the J call TRBJ2-7; either TRBD1 or TRBD2 may fit D (5 bases each). Looked up from germline, CDR1 is LNHDA and CDR2 is SQIVND (reference sequence). Trimming cost V 2 bases and J 4 bases, with 12 bases left between them. The CDR3 covers 14 residues. The CDR3 DNA reads as TGTGCCAGTAGTATATCCGGGACCGCTTACGAGCAGTACTTC. Protein product: CASSISGTAYEQYF.

This clonotype has only a few counts. The chain recombines TRBV20-1 with TRBJ2-7; TRBD2 matches 8 bases. This CDR3 contains 13 residues. Germline V CDR1 and CDR2: DFQATT, SNEGSKA (reference sequence). The V gene end was trimmed by 3 bases and the J gene end by 0 bases; junction bases not matched to a gene: 1. In nucleotides, the CDR3 is TGCAGTGCTAGCGGGACTAGCTCCTACGAGCAGTACTTC. Translating gives CSASGTSSYEQYF.

This clonotype came up a few times. V is TRBV29-1 and J is TRBJ2-1, with unresolved D. V gave up 2 bases and J gave up 4 bases, with 9 bases separating them. Germline V gives CDR1 SQVTM, CDR2 ANQGSEA. The CDR3 has 13 amino acids. The CDR3 DNA sequence: TGCAGCGTTGAAAGCCCGTTGTACAATGAGCAGTTCTTC. Translation gives CSVESPLYNEQFF.

This clonotype occurred a few times. The chain employs TRBV5-6 and TRBJ1-1; D may be TRBD1 (6 bases). Germline-derived CDR1 and CDR2 are SGHDT and YYEEEE. Trimming removed 3 bases from V and 1 base from J, with 10 bases in between. The CDR3 runs 14 residues. The CDR3 is CASSWPTGNTEAFF. CDR3 coding DNA: TGTGCCAGCAGCTGGCCGACAGGGAACACTGAAGCTTTCTTT.

This chain uses TRBV29-1 with TRBJ2-1; no reliable D call. Germline V gene sequence: CDR1 SQVTM, CDR2 ANQGSEA. CDR3 length: 18 amino acids. Trimming pared 0 bases from V and 3 bases from J, leaving 21 bases between. The CDR3 sequence is CSVEDPASKVSHYNEQFF. The CDR3 region has the DNA TGCAGCGTTGAAGATCCGGCTTCTAAAGTCTCCCACTACAATGAGCAGTTCTTC.

A few counts support this clonotype. The gene calls are TRBV5-5 and TRBJ1-5; tentatively, D is TRBD1 (5 bases). The CDR3 is made up of 18 amino acids. V lost 2 bases and J 0 bases, leaving 18 bases between the germline ends. CDR1 is SGHKS, CDR2 YYEKEE, per germline (reference sequence). The chain's CDR3 is CASSFLSAGTASNQPQHF. As DNA, the CDR3 is TGTGCCAGCAGCTTCTTATCCGCCGGGACGGCTAGCAATCAGCCCCAGCATTTT.